The present TCR beta chain was sequenced within a study of blood T cells in healthy people across ages. A sample-barcoded 5' primer and a J-beta primer mix were used in a second PCR of roughly 7 to 12 cycles. All samples gave at least 2.5 million CDR3-containing paired-end reads. TCRdb redid the calling of the 5' RACE reads with MiXCR, one entry per CDR3 protein. Altogether fewer than 900,000 distinct CDR3 sequences are present, roughly 45% being singletons, with the ten largest covering under 25%. Study-wide findings and caveats: Naive T cell percentage by flow cytometry tracked strongly with beta diversity.

Comments on this clonotype: The antigen is unknown.

The clonotype comes from an older woman in good health. The specimen sequenced was blood.

CDR3 bases: TGTGCCACCGGGACTAGCGGGAGAAACGAGCAGTTCTTC. Translation: CATGTSGRNEQFF. The chain has TRBV7-2 and TRBJ2-1; TRBD2 aligns across 14 bases. Germline V gene data show CDR1 as SGHTA and CDR2 as FQGNSA. This CDR3 is built from 13 residues. V trimming: 10 bases; J trimming: 10 bases; junction bases outside the gene matches: 6.